These 30 T cell receptor beta chains share one sample of origin, sequenced in a study of T cell repertoires in cytomegalovirus infection. TCRdb re-called the reads through MiXCR, storing one row per CDR3 protein. The data contain about half a million distinct CDR3 sequences, 30% to 35% of them singletons. These TCRs' antigens remain unknown. The material was cultured PBMCs, obtained from culture after CMV antigen stimulation. The receptors derive from a human donor in good health (CMV status not recorded). Some clones in this sample may be carry-over from other donors' samples.

The chain uses TRBV7-2 and TRBJ2-1; the match to TRBD1 covers 10 bases. The CDR3 totals 13 residues. The germline CDR1 and CDR2 sequences are SGHTA and FQGNSA. The ends lost 10 bases at V and 4 bases at J; junction bases unmatched: 4. This CDR3 is CATPGQGYNEQFF. In nucleotides, the CDR3 is TGTGCCACCCCGGGACAGGGGTACAATGAGCAGTTCTTC.

This clonotype was observed at least ten times. The chain employs TRBV7-2 and TRBJ1-5, with D possibly being TRBD1 (6 bases). The CDR3 length is 15 residues. The germline V and J ends were trimmed by 3 bases and 2 bases, with 11 bases remaining between them. Per germline, CDR1 SGHTA and CDR2 FQGNSA. The CDR3 region is CASSFDSGGNQPQHF. The CDR3 DNA sequence: TGTGCCAGCAGCTTTGACTCAGGGGGCAATCAGCCCCAGCATTTT.

This sequence joins TRBV2 and TRBJ1-2, with 7 bases that match TRBD1. The CDR3 has 14 residues. Germline V gene sequence: CDR1 SNHLY, CDR2 FYNNEI. The trim removed 6 bases at V and 3 bases at J, leaving 7 bases unmatched. The CDR3 spells CASSAYRGDYGYTF. CDR3 in DNA: TGTGCCAGCAGCGCTTACAGGGGCGACTATGGCTACACCTTC.

The chain employs TRBV24-1 and TRBJ2-1, with 10 bases fitting TRBD1. J lost 8 bases, V lost 6 bases, and 9 bases had no gene match. The germline CDR1 and CDR2 sequences are KGHDR and SFDVKD. This CDR3 spans 15 amino acids. The chain's CDR3 is CATSRRDRGLDEQFF. In nucleotides, the CDR3 is TGTGCCACCAGTAGGAGGGACAGGGGACTCGATGAGCAGTTCTTC.

This clonotype was seen ten or more times. V is TRBV7-2 and J is TRBJ1-4; 9 bases match TRBD1. The CDR3 covers 14 residues. The germline gives CDR1 SGHTA, CDR2 FQGNSA. V lost 3 bases, J lost 5 bases, and 1 base stayed unmatched. CDR3 sequence (DNA): TGTGCCAGCAGCTTCGACAGGGGGAATGAAAAACTGTTTTTT. The encoded protein is CASSFDRGNEKLFF.

Written as DNA, the CDR3 is TGTGCCAGCACCTATCCTGGGGGCGAAGAGCAGTACTTC. Protein sequence: CASTYPGGEEQYF. The chain uses TRBV28 and TRBJ2-7, with D perhaps TRBD1 (6 bases). Germline CDR1 reads MDHEN; CDR2 reads SYDVKM. The CDR3 length is 13 residues. Trimming shortened V by 7 bases and J by 7 bases, and 17 bases separated the two germline ends.

V and J are TRBV6-8 and TRBJ2-3, with a weak D call TRBD2 (6 bases). This CDR3 spans 15 amino acids. The germline V and J ends were trimmed by 1 base and 1 base, with 9 bases remaining between them. Germline-derived CDR1 and CDR2 are MNHGY and SAAAGT. The CDR3 loop reads CASSYWGEGTDTQYF. As DNA, the CDR3 is TGTGCCAGCAGTTACTGGGGGGAGGGCACAGATACGCAGTATTTT.

This chain joins TRBV5-4 and TRBJ2-1; 9 nucleotides agree with TRBD2. This CDR3 contains 15 residues. V lost 5 bases and J lost 5; bases outside the gene matches: 8. Germline CDR1 SGHNT, CDR2 YYREEE (reference sequence). In nucleotides, the CDR3 is TGTGCCAGCAGTCATACTAGCGGGCGCGACAATGAGCAGTTCTTC. It codes for CASSHTSGRDNEQFF.

V is TRBV27 and J is TRBJ1-3; TRBD1 matches 8 bases. The V segment lost 4 bases and the J segment 6 bases; nucleotides outside the gene matches: 8. CDR3 size: 15 residues. Germline assignment: CDR1 MNHEY and CDR2 SMNVEV (reference sequence). CDR3 amino acids: CASSSYADRANTIYF. CDR3 coding DNA: TGTGCCAGCAGTTCGTACGCGGACAGGGCAAACACCATATATTTT.

A few counts support this clonotype. The chain is built from TRBV19 and TRBJ1-5; possible D gene TRBD1, 6 bases. This CDR3 has 15 residues. The germline V gene has CDR1 LNHDA and CDR2 SQIVND (reference sequence). The V and J ends lost 7 bases and 0 bases respectively, with 13 bases between them. DNA of the CDR3: TGTGCCAGTATGGGGACATGGGGTAGCAATCAGCCCCAGCATTTT. It translates to CASMGTWGSNQPQHF. Together with reference TRBV19 and TRBJ1-5, the CDR3 gives the full variable domain: DGGITQSPKYLFRKEGQNVTLSCEQNLNHDAMYWYRQDPGQGLRLIYYSQIVNDFQKGDIAEGYSVSREKKESFPLTVTSAQKNPTAFYLCASMGTWGSNQPQHFGDGTRLSIL.

J is TRBJ2-1 and V is TRBV27; D unresolved. Germline CDR1 reads MNHEY; CDR2 reads SMNVEV (reference sequence). V gave up 0 bases and J gave up 0 bases, with 9 bases separating them. The CDR3 contains 16 residues. The DNA of the CDR3 is TGTGCCAGCAGTTTATCCCCGAGTAGCTCCTACAATGAGCAGTTCTTC. This sequence encodes CASSLSPSSSYNEQFF.

The chain uses TRBV4-2 and TRBJ1-1; D uncertain. V lost 4 bases, J lost 3 bases, and 15 bases lay in between. The CDR3 has 15 amino acids. The germline CDR1 and CDR2 sequences are LGHNA and YNFKEQ. CDR3 sequence (DNA): TGTGCCAGCAGCCGCTATCACAACGGGGACACTGAAGCTTTCTTT. This translates into CASSRYHNGDTEAFF.

This clonotype appeared a few times. Here the CDR3 DNA reads TGTGCCAGCAGTCTAGACAGGGTCGGTACTGAAGCTTTCTTT. The encoded protein is CASSLDRVGTEAFF. The V and J genes are TRBV12-3 or TRBV12-4 and TRBJ1-1, with 7 bases fitting TRBD1. Trimming cost V 5 bases and J 5 bases; bases outside gene matches: 8. This CDR3 region has 14 residues.

The V and J genes are TRBV11-1 and TRBJ2-2; no firm D call. The V end lost 3 bases, the J end lost 7 bases, and 9 bases lay between the germline ends. Per the germline V gene, CDR1 is SGHAT and CDR2 is FQDESV (reference sequence). The CDR3 extends over 13 amino acids. CDR3 DNA: TGTGCCAGCAGCTTTCTGGCCGGCGGGGAGCTGTTTTTT. Its translation: CASSFLAGGELFF.

This clonotype was seen a handful of times. The gene calls are TRBV7-2 and TRBJ1-5; D unclear. The CDR3 consists of 16 residues. From germline, CDR1 is SGHTA and CDR2 FQGNSA. V lost 0 bases to trimming and J lost 0 bases, with 9 bases between them. The chain's CDR3 is CASSLASSLSNQPQHF. The CDR3, as DNA: TGTGCCAGCAGCTTAGCGTCTAGTCTTAGCAATCAGCCCCAGCATTTT.

The rearrangement links TRBV11-2 to TRBJ2-5; the D gene could be TRBD1 or TRBD2 (7 bases each). Trimming stripped 5 bases from V and 5 bases from J, with 24 bases between. This CDR3 region has 17 residues. The V gene's germline CDR1 is SGHAT and CDR2 FQNNGV. DNA of the CDR3: TGTGCCAGCAGCCCAACTCCAGGGGGGGGGCAGTGGGAGACCCAGTACTTC. As protein: CASSPTPGGGQWETQYF. Using reference TRBV11-2 and TRBJ2-5 for the parts outside the CDR3, the full variable domain is EAGVAQSPRYKIIEKRQSVAFWCNPISGHATLYWYQQILGQGPKLLIQFQNNGVVDDSQLPKDRFSAERLKGVDSTLKIQPAKLEDSAVYLCASSPTPGGGQWETQYFGPGTRLLVL.

This chain connects TRBV20-1 to TRBJ2-2; 8 bases are shared with TRBD1. The V and J ends lost 2 bases and 7 bases, in that order; junction bases with no gene match: 12. The CDR3 has 16 amino acids. The germline V gene encodes CDR1 DFQATT and CDR2 SNEGSKA (reference sequence). The CDR3 nucleotides read TGCAGTGCTAGATTCCCCAGGACAGGGTTCGGCGGGGAGCTGTTTTTT. Protein sequence: CSARFPRTGFGGELFF.

The chain has TRBV6-2 or TRBV6-3 and TRBJ1-1, with D tentatively TRBD1 (5 bases). Trimming took 2 bases from V and 5 from J, leaving 12 bases between them. Germline V gene lookup returns CDR1 MNHEY and CDR2 SVGEGT. The CDR3 spans 14 residues. CDR3 amino acids: CASSYAPQGTEAFF. The CDR3 DNA is TGTGCCAGCAGTTACGCGCCTCAGGGAACTGAAGCTTTCTTT.

This clonotype was picked up one time. CDR3 DNA: TGCGCCAGCAGCTCGGACAGGGGACAAGTATCTAGCAATCAGCCCCAGCATTTT. It is translated as CASSSDRGQVSSNQPQHF. V and J are TRBV5-1 and TRBJ1-5; 9 positions match TRBD1. The length of the CDR3 is 18 residues. The junction had 10 bases not matched to a gene; V was cut back by 3 bases and J by 0 bases. CDR1 and CDR2 (germline): SGHRS, YFSETQ.

This chain connects TRBV12-3 or TRBV12-4 to TRBJ1-2; the D gene is possibly TRBD1 (5 bases). The CDR3 runs to 14 residues. Deletions cut 4 bases from V and 5 bases from J, with 14 bases between. As DNA, the CDR3 is TGTGCCAGCAGTTCCGAGGACATACCGTATGGCTACACCTTC. This translates into CASSSEDIPYGYTF.

Regarding this clonotype: At one end the junction does not follow the germline gene, possibly because of a read error. The chain recombines TRBV12-3 or TRBV12-4 with TRBJ2-1, with TRBD2 matching over 10 bases. There are 13 residues in the CDR3. The CDR3 DNA reads TGTGCCAGCAGTCTAGCGGGAGTAGAGGAGCAGTTCTTC. Translation gives CASSLAGVEEQFF.

The CDR3 nucleotides read TGTGCCAGCAGCCCCAGAGGCCTAGCGGGAGAGGGCCTCTATGAGCAGTTCTTC. Translation: CASSPRGLAGEGLYEQFF. The V and J genes are TRBV7-2 and TRBJ2-1; 10 bases align to TRBD2. With V trimmed by 5 bases and J by 8 bases, 18 bases remained unmatched. The CDR3 sequence is 18 residues long. Germline-derived CDR1 and CDR2 are SGHTA and FQGNSA.

The chain links TRBV5-6 to TRBJ2-1; 10 nucleotides line up with TRBD2. Trimming removed 4 bases from V and 12 bases from J; junction bases left unmatched: 19. This CDR3 spans 17 amino acids. From germline, CDR1 is SGHDT and CDR2 YYEEEE. Here the CDR3 DNA reads TGTGCCAGCAGCCCTCCTAGCGGGAGTTACCTCGTCACAGGGCAGTTCTTC. This codes for CASSPPSGSYLVTGQFF.

The rearrangement uses TRBV7-2 and TRBJ2-3; no clear D. This CDR3 has 15 amino acids. V lost 2 bases, J lost 2 bases, and 11 bases lay in between. CDR1 and CDR2 (germline): SGHTA, FQGNSA. CDR3 nucleotides: TGTGCCAGCAGCTTACGGGCTCGACACACAGATACGCAGTATTTT. Its protein product is CASSLRARHTDTQYF.

V and J are TRBV28 and TRBJ1-2, with unresolved D. Per germline, CDR1 MDHEN and CDR2 SYDVKM. This CDR3 has 12 residues. V lost 7 bases, J lost 4 bases, and 10 bases lay in between. The CDR3 nucleotides read TGTGCCAGCAATTCAGAGTCCTATGGCTACACCTTC. It specifies CASNSESYGYTF.

V gene TRBV7-2 combines with J gene TRBJ1-5; a possible D gene is TRBD1 (5 bases). Trimming took 3 bases from V and 6 from J, leaving 12 bases between them. Germline values: CDR1 SGHTA, CDR2 FQGNSA. This CDR3 comprises 14 residues. The CDR3 loop reads CASSLGGSAQPQHF. The CDR3 DNA is TGTGCCAGCAGCTTGGGGGGGTCCGCTCAGCCCCAGCATTTT.

The V call is TRBV12-3 or TRBV12-4, the J call TRBJ2-5, with 8 positions matching TRBD1. CDR3 length equals 15 residues. V lost 7 bases and J lost 5; bases outside the gene matches: 12. CDR3 nucleotides: TGTGCCAGCACCTGGGAATCGGACAGGGAGGAGACCCAGTACTTC. It translates to CASTWESDREETQYF.

This chain uses TRBV20-1 with TRBJ2-4; 10 nucleotides match TRBD2. Germline V gene sequence: CDR1 DFQATT, CDR2 SNEGSKA (reference sequence). Trimming at V came to 4 bases and at J to 2 bases, leaving 5 bases not matched to a gene. The CDR3 consists of 15 residues. CDR3 coding DNA: TGCAGTGCTAATAGCGGGAGGATAACCAAAAACATTCAGTACTTC. Amino acids: CSANSGRITKNIQYF.

Turning to this clonotype: This may stem from a read error, because a much larger clone lies one nucleotide away. J is TRBJ2-3 and V is TRBV7-2; D call uncertain. In germline, CDR1 is SGHTA, CDR2 FQGNSA. The CDR3 length is 13 residues. V shed 5 bases and J shed 10 bases, with 16 bases lying between them. CDR3 loop: CASSPPGSQSQYF. In nucleotides, the CDR3 is TGTGCCAGCAGCCCTCCCGGCTCTCAATCGCAGTATTTT.

The chain employs TRBV7-9 and TRBJ1-2; 9 nucleotides agree with TRBD1. The CDR3 consists of 16 residues. CDR1 SEHNR and CDR2 FQNEAQ come from the germline V gene (reference sequence). Trimming removed 0 bases from V and 0 bases from J; junction bases left unmatched: 2. The CDR3 loop is CASSLAGTGPNYGYTF. CDR3 DNA: TGTGCCAGCAGCTTAGCCGGGACAGGGCCTAACTATGGCTACACCTTC. The entire variable domain, with the rest obtained from reference TRBV7-9 and TRBJ1-2, is as follows: DTGVSQNPRHKITKRGQNVTFRCDPISEHNRLYWYRQTLGQGPEFLTYFQNEAQLEKSRLLSDRFSAERPKGSFSTLEIQRTEQGDSAMYLCASSLAGTGPNYGYTFGSGTRLTVV.